This is a list of T cell receptor beta chains from one sample in a study of blood T cell repertoires in COVID-19. Using immunoSEQ multiplex PCR, the repertoire was profiled, and TCRdb retains in-frame clones only, with some absent. This table has some 330,000 clones, roughly 90% appearing once. The sequenced sample consisted of PBMCs or T cells enriched from blood (not recorded which). Receptors were obtained from a woman in her twenties or thirties who had recovered from COVID-19. Both conserved end residues are part of each CDR3. A D gene is named only where the DNA matches it firmly. The size entry is marked missing in some rows and otherwise reads once, few, many or a size class.

v_gene,j_gene,abundance,len,d_gene,CDR3nt,CDR3aa
TRBV5-1,TRBJ2-2,NA,11,NA,TGCGCCAGCAGGGACAGCGGGGAGCTGTTTTTT,CASRDSGELFF
TRBV5-6,TRBJ1-2,once,13,NA,TGTGCCAGCAGCTTGAACGGCCGGGATGGCTACACCTTC,CASSLNGRDGYTF
TRBV28,TRBJ1-6,NA,14,TRBD1,TGTGCCAGCATAGAAGGACAGGGAGGTTCACCCCTCCACTTT,CASIEGQGGSPLHF
TRBV6-2/TRBV6-3,TRBJ2-7,NA,15,TRBD2,TGTGCCAGCAGCCGAACAATCCTAGCGGGGCACGAGCAGTACTTC,CASSRTILAGHEQYF
TRBV28,TRBJ1-2,once,14,TRBD1,TGTGCCAGCAGTTCACAGGGGGCAGTGGAAGGCTACACCTTC,CASSSQGAVEGYTF
TRBV19,TRBJ1-5,NA,13,NA,TGTGCCAGTAGTATACAGGGGCTTCAGCCCCAGCATTTT,CASSIQGLQPQHF
TRBV4-1,TRBJ2-7,once,16,TRBD2,TGCGCCAGCAGCCAAGATACGGCTAGCGGAACCTACGAGCAGTACTTC,CASSQDTASGTYEQYF
TRBV7-8,TRBJ1-2,NA,17,NA,TGTGCCAGCAGCTTAGTATCCCCGGACAGCCATCCCTATGGCTACACCTTC,CASSLVSPDSHPYGYTF
TRBV6-2/TRBV6-3,TRBJ2-3,NA,17,TRBD2,TGTGCCAGCAGTTACGTTAGCGGGGGGGTCGAGGCAGATACGCAGTATTTT,CASSYVSGGVEADTQYF
TRBV11-1,TRBJ2-1,NA,15,NA,TGTGCCAGCAGCTTAAGGGGTGGGGGCCCCAATGAGCAGTTCTTC,CASSLRGGGPNEQFF
TRBV3-1/TRBV3-2,TRBJ1-2,NA,13,NA,TGTGCCAGCAGCCCGACAGCCAACTATGGCTACACCTTC,CASSPTANYGYTF
TRBV27,TRBJ1-2,NA,15,TRBD1,TGTGCCAGCAGTTTATCGGGACAGGGGGTCCATGGCTACACCTTC,CASSLSGQGVHGYTF
TRBV5-1,TRBJ2-5,NA,16,TRBD2,TGCGCCAGCAGCTTGGGGGGTAGCGGGAACCAAGAGACCCAGTACTTC,CASSLGGSGNQETQYF
TRBV18,TRBJ1-1,NA,14,TRBD1,TGTGCCAGCTCACCAACGGACAGGGGGCCTGAAGCTTTCTTT,CASSPTDRGPEAFF
TRBV7-8,TRBJ1-4,NA,15,NA,TGTGCCAGCAGCTTATCCGCGGGGACGGCTGAAAAACTGTTTTTT,CASSLSAGTAEKLFF
TRBV5-4,TRBJ1-2,NA,15,NA,TGTGCCAGCTCGAATAGCGGGGAAGGACACTATGGCTACACCTTC,CASSNSGEGHYGYTF
TRBV5-1,TRBJ2-3,NA,15,TRBD1,TGCGCCAGCAGCGGGGGACAGGGTTACACAGATACGCAGTATTTT,CASSGGQGYTDTQYF
TRBV19,TRBJ1-5,NA,15,TRBD1,TGTGCCAGTAGGGGACAGGGAGTTAGCAATCAGCCCCAGCATTTT,CASRGQGVSNQPQHF
TRBV7-2,TRBJ2-1,NA,18,TRBD2,TGTGCCAGCAACTACGGGACTAGCGGGAGGGGGCCCTACAATGAGCAGTTCTTC,CASNYGTSGRGPYNEQFF
TRBV5-6,TRBJ2-3,NA,15,TRBD2,TGTGCCAGCAGCCAATTAGCGGGGGGGCAAAATACGCAGTATTTT,CASSQLAGGQNTQYF
TRBV7-9,TRBJ2-1,NA,14,NA,TGTGCCAGCAGCTTGCCTTACCTCGGGGGTGAGCAGTTCTTC,CASSLPYLGGEQFF
TRBV6-2/TRBV6-3,TRBJ1-2,few,14,TRBD1,TGTGCCAGCAGCAGGACAGGGTCCGGTTCTGGCTACACCTTC,CASSRTGSGSGYTF
TRBV7-3,TRBJ2-3,NA,15,NA,TGTGCCAGCAGCCCAACCGGGACTCCCACAGATACGCAGTATTTT,CASSPTGTPTDTQYF
TRBV24-1,TRBJ2-3,once,16,TRBD1,TGTGCCACCAGTGATCGGGACAGTGCTAGCACAGATACGCAGTATTTT,CATSDRDSASTDTQYF
TRBV7-9,TRBJ2-7,NA,13,TRBD1,TGTGCCAGCAGCACCGGGACAGGGGTCGAGCAGTACTTC,CASSTGTGVEQYF
TRBV16,TRBJ1-1,NA,14,NA,TGTGCCAGCAGCCAATCGGGCAGGAACACTGAAGCTTTCTTT,CASSQSGRNTEAFF
TRBV6-5,TRBJ1-1,NA,15,NA,TGTGCCAGCAGAACTCAGGGAAAAATGAACACTGAAGCTTTCTTT,CASRTQGKMNTEAFF
TRBV10-3,TRBJ2-1,NA,13,NA,TGTGCCATCAGTGGGGGCCCGTACAATGAGCAGTTCTTC,CAISGGPYNEQFF
TRBV21-1,TRBJ2-3,NA,15,NA,TGTGCCACCCTTGTCATAATTGCAGGGGCAGATACGCAGTATTTT,CATLVIIAGADTQYF
TRBV5-1,TRBJ1-2,NA,15,TRBD1,TGCGCCAGCAGCCCCGGGACAGGGGGGAGCGATGGCTACACCTTC,CASSPGTGGSDGYTF
TRBV9,TRBJ1-2,once,15,NA,TGTGCCAGCAGCGTAGGTGGGACACCGAACTATGGCTACACCTTC,CASSVGGTPNYGYTF
TRBV14,TRBJ1-1,NA,14,NA,TGTGCCAGCAGCCGATCGAACATGAACACTGAAGCTTTCTTT,CASSRSNMNTEAFF
TRBV19,TRBJ2-3,once,15,TRBD1,TGTGCCAGTAGTAAGGGACAGGGGCGGACAGATACGCAGTATTTT,CASSKGQGRTDTQYF
TRBV5-4,TRBJ2-7,NA,13,TRBD1,TGTGCCAGCTGCCGGGACAGGGGGAGCGAGCAGTACTTC,CASCRDRGSEQYF
TRBV7-3,TRBJ2-7,NA,15,NA,TGTGCCAGCAGCACCGCCGGCGGAGCCCTCTACGAGCAGTACTTC,CASSTAGGALYEQYF
TRBV2,TRBJ1-2,few,11,NA,TGTGCCAGCACCGGGGGGGATGGCTACACCTTC,CASTGGDGYTF
TRBV7-9,TRBJ1-5,once,16,NA,TGTGCCAGCAGCATCGCCCTAGGGAGGGTCTCTCAGCCCCAGCATTTT,CASSIALGRVSQPQHF
TRBV3-1/TRBV3-2,TRBJ1-4,NA,16,NA,TGTGCCAGCAGCCGGGGGGGGCCAGGGACTAATGAAAAACTGTTTTTT,CASSRGGPGTNEKLFF
TRBV7-2,TRBJ2-5,NA,14,NA,TGTGCCAGCAGCTTCCAAGAGGGTCGAGAGACCCAGTACTTC,CASSFQEGRETQYF
TRBV28,TRBJ1-1,NA,15,TRBD1,TGTGCCAGCAATGACCCGGGACAGGGGGGAACTGAAGCTTTCTTT,CASNDPGQGGTEAFF
TRBV6-2/TRBV6-3,TRBJ1-1,NA,14,NA,TGTGCCAGCAGCCCATTCGAGTTGAACACTGAAGCTTTCTTT,CASSPFELNTEAFF
TRBV24-1,TRBJ2-1,NA,22,NA,TGTGCCACCAGTGATTTAGGGAGGCATCAAGGGAGGAGGGCGTATCCCTACAATGAGCAGTTCTTC,CATSDLGRHQGRRAYPYNEQFF